One T cell receptor beta chain is described in this entry. These data are taken from a study of blood T cell repertoires in COVID-19. In the study overall: Acute and convalescent COVID-19 specimens originated in the United States, Italy and Spain. PBMCs, B-cell-depleted T cells, or T cells were the source of the cDNA or gDNA that made up the material.

How the authors handled the data: The assay estimated nucleated cells by amplifying reference gene primers. Assay used: immunoSEQ multiplex PCR; TCRdb lists only in-frame clones, some missing. The V and J calls and clone size were taken over from that table, and D and trimming were inferred from the DNA. The sample yields about 210,000 clones, roughly nine tenths seen once. Sequenced material: peripheral blood. This TCR was recovered from a man in his forties or fifties with acute or convalescent COVID-19.

The CDR3 protein is CASSLGAGSYNEQFF. CDR3 sequence (DNA): TGTGCCAGCAGCTTAGGAGCGGGGTCCTACAATGAGCAGTTCTTC. The chain links TRBV7-9 to TRBJ2-1, with TRBD2 matching 7 bases. The junction had 1 base not matched to a gene; V was cut back by 1 base and J by 1 base. Per the germline V gene, CDR1 is SEHNR and CDR2 is FQNEAQ (reference sequence). CDR3 length: 15 residues.